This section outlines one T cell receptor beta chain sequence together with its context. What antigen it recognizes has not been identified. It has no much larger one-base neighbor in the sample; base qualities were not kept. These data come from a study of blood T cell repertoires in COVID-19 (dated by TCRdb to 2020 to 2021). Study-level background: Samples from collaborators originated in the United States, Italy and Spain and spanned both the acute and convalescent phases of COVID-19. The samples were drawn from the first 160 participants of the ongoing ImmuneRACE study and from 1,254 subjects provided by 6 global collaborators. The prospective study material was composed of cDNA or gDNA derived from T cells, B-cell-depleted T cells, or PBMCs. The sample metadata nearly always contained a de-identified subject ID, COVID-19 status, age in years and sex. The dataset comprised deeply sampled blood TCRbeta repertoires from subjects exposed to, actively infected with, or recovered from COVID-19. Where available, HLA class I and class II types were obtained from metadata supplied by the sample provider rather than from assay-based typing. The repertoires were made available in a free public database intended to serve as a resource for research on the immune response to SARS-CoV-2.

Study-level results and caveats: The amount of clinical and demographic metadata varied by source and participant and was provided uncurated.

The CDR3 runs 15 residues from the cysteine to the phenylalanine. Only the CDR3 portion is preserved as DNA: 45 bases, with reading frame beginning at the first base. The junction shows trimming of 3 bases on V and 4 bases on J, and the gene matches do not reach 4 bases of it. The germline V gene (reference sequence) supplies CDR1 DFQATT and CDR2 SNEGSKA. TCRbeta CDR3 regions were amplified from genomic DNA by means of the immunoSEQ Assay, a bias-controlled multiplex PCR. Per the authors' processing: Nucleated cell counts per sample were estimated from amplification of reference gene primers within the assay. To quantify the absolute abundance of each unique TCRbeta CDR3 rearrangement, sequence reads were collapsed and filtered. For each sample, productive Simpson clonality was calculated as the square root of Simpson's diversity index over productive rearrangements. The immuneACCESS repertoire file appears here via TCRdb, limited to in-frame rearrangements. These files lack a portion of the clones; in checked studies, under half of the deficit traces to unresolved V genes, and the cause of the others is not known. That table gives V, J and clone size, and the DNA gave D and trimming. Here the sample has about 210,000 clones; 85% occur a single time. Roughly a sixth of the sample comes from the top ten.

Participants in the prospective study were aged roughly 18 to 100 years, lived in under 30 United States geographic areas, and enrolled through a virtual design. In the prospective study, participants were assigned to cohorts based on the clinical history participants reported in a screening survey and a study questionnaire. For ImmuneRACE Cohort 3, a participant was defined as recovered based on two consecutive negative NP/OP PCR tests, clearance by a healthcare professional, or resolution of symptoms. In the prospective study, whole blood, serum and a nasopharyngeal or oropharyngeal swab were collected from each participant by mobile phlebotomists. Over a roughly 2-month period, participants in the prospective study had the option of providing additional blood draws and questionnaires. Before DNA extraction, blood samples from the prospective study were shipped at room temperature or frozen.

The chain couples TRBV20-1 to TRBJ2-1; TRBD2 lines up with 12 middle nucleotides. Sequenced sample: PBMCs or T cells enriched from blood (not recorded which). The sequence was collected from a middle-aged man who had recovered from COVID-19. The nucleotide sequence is TGCAGTGCTAGTGCTGGACTAGCGGGGTACAATGAGCAGTTCTTC. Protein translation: CSASAGLAGYNEQFF.